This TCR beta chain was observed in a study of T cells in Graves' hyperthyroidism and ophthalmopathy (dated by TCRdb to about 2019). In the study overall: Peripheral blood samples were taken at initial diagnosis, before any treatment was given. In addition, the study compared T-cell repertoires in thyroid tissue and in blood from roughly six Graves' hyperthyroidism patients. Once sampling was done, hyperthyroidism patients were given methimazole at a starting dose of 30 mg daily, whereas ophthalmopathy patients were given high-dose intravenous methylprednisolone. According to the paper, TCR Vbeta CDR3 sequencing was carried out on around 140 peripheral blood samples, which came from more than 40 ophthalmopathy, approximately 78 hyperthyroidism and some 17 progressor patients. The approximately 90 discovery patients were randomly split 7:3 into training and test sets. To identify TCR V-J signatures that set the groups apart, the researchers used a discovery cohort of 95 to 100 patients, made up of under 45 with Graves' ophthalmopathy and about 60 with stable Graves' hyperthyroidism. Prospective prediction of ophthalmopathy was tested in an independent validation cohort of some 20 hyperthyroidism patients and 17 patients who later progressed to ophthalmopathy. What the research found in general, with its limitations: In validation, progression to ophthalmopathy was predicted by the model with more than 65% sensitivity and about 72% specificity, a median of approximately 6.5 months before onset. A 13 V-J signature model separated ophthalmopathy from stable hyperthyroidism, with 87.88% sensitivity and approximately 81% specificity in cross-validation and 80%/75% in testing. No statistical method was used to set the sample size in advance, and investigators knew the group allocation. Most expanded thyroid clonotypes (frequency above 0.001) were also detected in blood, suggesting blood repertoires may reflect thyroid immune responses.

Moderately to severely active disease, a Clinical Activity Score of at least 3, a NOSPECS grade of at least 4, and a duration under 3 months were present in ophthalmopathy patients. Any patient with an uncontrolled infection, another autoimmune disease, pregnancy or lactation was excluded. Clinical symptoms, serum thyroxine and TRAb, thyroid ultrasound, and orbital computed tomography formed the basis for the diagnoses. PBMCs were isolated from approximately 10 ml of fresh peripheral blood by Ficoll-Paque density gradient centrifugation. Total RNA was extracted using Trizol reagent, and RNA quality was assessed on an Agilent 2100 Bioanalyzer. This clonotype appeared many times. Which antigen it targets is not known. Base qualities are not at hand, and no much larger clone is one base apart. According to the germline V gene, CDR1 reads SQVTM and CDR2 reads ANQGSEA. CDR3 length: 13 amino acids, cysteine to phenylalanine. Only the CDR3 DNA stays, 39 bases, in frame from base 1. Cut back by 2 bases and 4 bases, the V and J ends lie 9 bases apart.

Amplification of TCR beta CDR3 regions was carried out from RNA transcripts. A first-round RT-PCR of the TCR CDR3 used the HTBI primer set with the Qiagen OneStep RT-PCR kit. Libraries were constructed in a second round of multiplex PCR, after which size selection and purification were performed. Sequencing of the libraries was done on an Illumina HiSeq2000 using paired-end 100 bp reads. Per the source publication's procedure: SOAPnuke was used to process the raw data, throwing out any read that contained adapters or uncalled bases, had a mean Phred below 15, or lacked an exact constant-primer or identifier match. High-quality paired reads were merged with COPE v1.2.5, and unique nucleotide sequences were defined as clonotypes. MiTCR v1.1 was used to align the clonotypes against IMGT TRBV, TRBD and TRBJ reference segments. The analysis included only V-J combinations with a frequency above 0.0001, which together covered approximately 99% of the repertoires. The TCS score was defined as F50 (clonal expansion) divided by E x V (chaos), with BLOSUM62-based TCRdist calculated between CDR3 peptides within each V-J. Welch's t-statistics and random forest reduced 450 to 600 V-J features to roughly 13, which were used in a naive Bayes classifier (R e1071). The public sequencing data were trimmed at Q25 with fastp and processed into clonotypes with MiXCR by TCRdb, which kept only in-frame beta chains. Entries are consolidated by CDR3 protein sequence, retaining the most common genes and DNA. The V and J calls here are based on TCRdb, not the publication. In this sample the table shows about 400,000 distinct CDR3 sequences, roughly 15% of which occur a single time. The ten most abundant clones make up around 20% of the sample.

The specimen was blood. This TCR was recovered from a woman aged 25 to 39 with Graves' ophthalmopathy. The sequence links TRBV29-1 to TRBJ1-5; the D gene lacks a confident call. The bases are TGCAGCGTTGAATTGACAAAGAATCAGCCCCAGCATTTT. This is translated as CSVELTKNQPQHF.